This T cell receptor (beta chain) was identified in a study of blood T cell repertoires in COVID-19. TCRdb's table, derived via immunoSEQ multiplex PCR, lists solely in-frame clones and lacks some. The sample lists some 42,000 clones, 70% to 90% occurring once. This CDR3 spans 15 amino acids. V trimming: 8 bases; J trimming: 10 bases; junction bases outside the gene matches: 15. Germline V gives CDR1 LGHDT, CDR2 YNNKEL (reference sequence). The sequencing input was peripheral blood. The genes are TRBV3-1 (or the pseudogene TRBV3-2) and TRBJ2-1; 9 bases map to TRBD2. This receptor was taken from a woman in her 70s in a cohort sampled during active COVID-19. CDR3 residues: CASLNSRGREGEQFF. In DNA, the CDR3 is TGTGCCAGCCTCAACTCGCGCGGGAGGGAAGGAGAGCAGTTCTTC.